This TCR beta chain was found in a study of beta chain features in type 1 diabetes. Study-wide findings and caveats: In all four CD4+ subsets, TCRB CDR3 length was significantly, moderately reduced in type 1 diabetes.

Comments on this clone: Its cognate antigen is unknown.

Reverse transcribing all isolated RNA meant expressed TCRB transcripts were sequenced. Generated by immunoSEQ multiplex PCR, the TCRdb table keeps only in-frame clones and is missing some. The data hold about 160,000 clones, with about a tenth observed a single time. The CDR3 contains 13 residues. Trimming stripped 6 bases from V and 8 bases from J, with 14 bases between. The V gene's germline CDR1 is SGHNT and CDR2 YENEEA. The origin of this receptor is a young man with type 1 diabetes. The rearrangement uses TRBV11-3 and TRBJ2-1; D unresolved. The sequenced material came from central memory CD4+ T cells from blood. The CDR3 bases are TGTGCCAGCAGTTCCGGTCCCCGGGATGAGCAGTTCTTC. The encoded protein is CASSSGPRDEQFF. The full variable domain, completed using reference TRBV11-3 and TRBJ2-1, is EAGVVQSPRYKIIEKKQPVAFWCNPISGHNTLYWYLQNLGQGPELLIRYENEEAVDDSQLPKDRFSAERLKGVDSTLKIQPAELGDSAVYLCASSSGPRDEQFFGPGTRLTVL.